A single sample gave rise to the 3 T cell receptor beta chains below, sequenced in a study of long-term antiretroviral therapy in people with HIV. immunoSEQ v3.0 was run at survey level. Generated by immunoSEQ multiplex PCR, the TCRdb table keeps only in-frame clones and is missing some. The sample has about 20,000 clones, approximately 80% seen once; the top ten hold 15%. The source material was unsorted PBMCs, sampled approximately 2.5 years before starting antiretroviral therapy. These receptor sequences come from a woman aged 45-65 years with HIV.

This sequence joins TRBV27 and TRBJ2-7, with 7 bases identical to TRBD1. This CDR3 has 14 residues. Germline V gene lookup returns CDR1 MNHEY and CDR2 SMNVEV (reference sequence). V shed 7 bases and J 1 base; nucleotides not matched to a gene: 7. DNA for the CDR3: TGTGCCAGCATGACAGGGTCCTATTCCTACGAGCAGTACTTC. Translation gives CASMTGSYSYEQYF.

V is TRBV7-9 and J is TRBJ1-2; 7 positions agree with TRBD1. Germline V gene sequence: CDR1 SEHNR, CDR2 FQNEAQ (reference sequence). The CDR3 spans 15 residues. Trimming cost V 3 bases and J 3 bases; bases outside gene matches: 7. The CDR3 loop is CASSFRDRVDYGYTF. The CDR3 coding sequence is TGTGCCAGCAGCTTTAGAGACAGGGTGGACTATGGCTACACCTTC.

The chain combines TRBV14 with TRBJ2-2; tentative D call: TRBD2 (6 bases). Trimming stripped 0 bases from V and 6 bases from J, with 14 bases between. The length of the CDR3 is 16 residues. Looked up from germline, CDR1 is SGHDN and CDR2 is FVKESK. CDR3 sequence (DNA): TGTGCCAGCAGCCAAGATTCGACTAGACGGGCCGGGGAGCTGTTTTTT. This translates into CASSQDSTRRAGELFF.